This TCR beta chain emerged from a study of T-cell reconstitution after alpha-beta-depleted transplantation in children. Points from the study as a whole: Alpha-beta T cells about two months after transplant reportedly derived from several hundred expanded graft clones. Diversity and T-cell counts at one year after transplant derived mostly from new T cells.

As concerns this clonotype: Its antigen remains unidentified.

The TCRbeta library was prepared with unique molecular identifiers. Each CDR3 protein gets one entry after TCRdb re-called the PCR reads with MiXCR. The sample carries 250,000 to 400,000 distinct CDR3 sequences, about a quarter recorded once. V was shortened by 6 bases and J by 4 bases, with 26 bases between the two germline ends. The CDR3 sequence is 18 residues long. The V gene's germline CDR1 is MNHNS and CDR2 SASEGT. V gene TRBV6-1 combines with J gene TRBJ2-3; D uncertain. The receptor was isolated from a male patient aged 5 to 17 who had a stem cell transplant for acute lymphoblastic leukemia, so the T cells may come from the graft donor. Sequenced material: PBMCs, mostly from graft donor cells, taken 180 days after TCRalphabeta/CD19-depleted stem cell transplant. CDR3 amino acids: CASRKTFNRALGADTQYF. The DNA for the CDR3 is TGTGCCAGCAGGAAAACTTTTAACCGGGCCCTAGGCGCAGATACGCAGTATTTT.